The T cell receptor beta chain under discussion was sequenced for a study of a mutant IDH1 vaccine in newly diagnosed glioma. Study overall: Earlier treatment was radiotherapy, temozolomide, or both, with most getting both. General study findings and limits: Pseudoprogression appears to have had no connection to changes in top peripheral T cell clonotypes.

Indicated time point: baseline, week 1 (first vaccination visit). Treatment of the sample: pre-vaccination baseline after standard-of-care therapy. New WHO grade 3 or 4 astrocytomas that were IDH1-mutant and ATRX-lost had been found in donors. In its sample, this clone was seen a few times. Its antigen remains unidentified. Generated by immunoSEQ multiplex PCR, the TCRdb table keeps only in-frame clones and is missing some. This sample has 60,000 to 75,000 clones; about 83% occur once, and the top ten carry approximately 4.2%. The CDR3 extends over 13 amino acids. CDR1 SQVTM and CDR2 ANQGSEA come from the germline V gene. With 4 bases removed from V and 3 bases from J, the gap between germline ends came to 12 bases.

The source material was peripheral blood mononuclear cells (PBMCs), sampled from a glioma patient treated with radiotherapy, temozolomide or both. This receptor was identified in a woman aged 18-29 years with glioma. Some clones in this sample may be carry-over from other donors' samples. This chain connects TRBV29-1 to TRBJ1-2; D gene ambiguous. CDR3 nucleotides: TGCAGCGTTGGGTCGCCGGGAGACTATGGCTACACCTTC. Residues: CSVGSPGDYGYTF.